A single sample is the source of the 11 T cell receptor beta chains below, sequenced in a study of the immune and genomic landscape of osteosarcoma. Sequencing used immunoSEQ multiplex PCR; TCRdb keeps in-frame clones, though not all of them. This table holds about 5,100 clones, just over 75% found once. Poor-prognosis osteosarcoma patients supplied post-treatment primary, local recurrence and metastasis tumor specimens. What was sequenced was osteosarcoma tumor tissue from the lung. Every receptor here comes from a human donor with osteosarcoma.

The chain joins TRBV4-1 to TRBJ2-7; D unresolved. This CDR3 spans 15 amino acids. The V gene lost 0 bases and the J gene lost 3 bases, with 12 bases spanning the gap. Germline lookup yields CDR1 MGHRA and CDR2 YSYEKL. DNA of the CDR3: TGCGCCAGCAGCCAAGAGATGTGGACGGTCTACGAGCAGTACTTC. Protein sequence: CASSQEMWTVYEQYF.

The chain links TRBV27 to TRBJ2-3; 7 bases align to TRBD2. Germline V gives CDR1 MNHEY, CDR2 SMNVEV (reference sequence). J lost 0 bases, V lost 5 bases, and 14 bases had no gene match. The CDR3 is 18 amino acids. The CDR3 DNA sequence: TGTGCCAGCAGTCCCCGCTTCTCCGGGACTACTAGCACAGATACGCAGTATTTT. Translating gives CASSPRFSGTTSTDTQYF.

The J gene is TRBJ2-3, the V gene TRBV5-1; D possibly corresponds to TRBD1 (6 bases). This CDR3 comprises 15 residues. CDR1 and CDR2 from the germline V gene are SGHRS and YFSETQ. Trimming stripped 0 bases from V and 5 bases from J, with 13 bases between. CDR3 nucleotide sequence: TGCGCCAGCAGCTTGGACAGGGTGACAAGAGATACGCAGTATTTT. It yields the protein CASSLDRVTRDTQYF.

The J gene is TRBJ2-7, the V gene TRBV7-3; 8 bases match TRBD1. CDR3 size: 14 residues. Germline CDR1 reads SGHTA; CDR2 reads FQGTGA. Unmatched junction bases numbered 5, after V lost 1 base and J lost 6 bases. This CDR3 reads CASSLNPGGAEQYF. The CDR3 DNA reads as TGTGCCAGCAGCTTAAATCCAGGGGGCGCCGAGCAGTACTTC. Drawing the rest from reference TRBV7-3 and TRBJ2-7, the complete variable domain is GAGVSQTPSNKVTEKGKYVELRCDPISGHTALYWYRQSLGQGPEFLIYFQGTGAADDSGLPNDRFFAVRPEGSVSTLKIQRTERGDSAVYLCASSLNPGGAEQYFGPGTRLTVT.

This clone was found a few times. This chain connects TRBV7-8 to TRBJ2-2; 7 bases map to TRBD1. Germline loops: CDR1 SGHVS, CDR2 FQNEAQ. V dropped 5 bases and J dropped 6; count of bases not matched to a gene: 6. The length of the CDR3 is 14 residues. The CDR3: CASSLTGVAGELFF. CDR3 in DNA: TGTGCCAGCAGCCTAACAGGGGTCGCCGGGGAGCTGTTTTTT.

This clone was picked up a small number of times. The chain uses TRBV19 and TRBJ2-7, with 12 bases matching TRBD1. Germline trimming cut 5 bases from V and 3 bases from J; bases unmatched to any gene: 11. The germline CDR1 and CDR2 sequences are LNHDA and SQIVND (reference sequence). The CDR3 is made up of 17 amino acids. CDR3 bases: TGTGCCAGTAGTGACGGGACAGGGGGCGGGAGTAACTACGAGCAGTACTTC. It is translated as CASSDGTGGGSNYEQYF.

The chain employs TRBV6-5 and TRBJ2-5; D may be TRBD2 (6 bases). The ends were cut back, 2 bases at V and 5 bases at J, with 12 bases in the middle. The CDR3 contains 14 residues. Germline values: CDR1 MNHEY, CDR2 SVGAGI. The CDR3 is CASSYRETGETQYF. The CDR3 DNA is TGTGCCAGCAGTTACCGGGAGACGGGGGAGACCCAGTACTTC.

In this sample, this clone turned up once. V is TRBV30 and J is TRBJ2-1, with D perhaps matching TRBD2 (5 bases). This CDR3 is built from 17 residues. The V and J ends lost 0 bases and 5 bases respectively, with 20 bases between them. Germline CDR1 and CDR2: GTSNPN and SVGIG (reference sequence). This chain's CDR3 is CAWSVQSGLTGDNEQFF. In nucleotides, the CDR3 is TGTGCCTGGAGTGTACAGAGCGGCCTCACTGGGGACAATGAGCAGTTCTTC.

The chain carries TRBV7-2 and TRBJ2-7, with D uncertain. Germline CDR1 reads SGHTA; CDR2 reads FQGNSA. The CDR3 contains 11 residues. V was cut by 5 bases and J by 3 bases, with 5 bases left in between. CDR3 sequence: CASSLNYEQYF. The CDR3 DNA sequence: TGTGCCAGCAGCCTAAACTACGAGCAGTACTTC. Combining the CDR3 with reference TRBV7-2 and TRBJ2-7 gives the whole variable domain GAGVSQSPSNKVTEKGKDVELRCDPISGHTALYWYRQSLGQGLEFLIYFQGNSAPDKSGLPSDRFSAERTGGSVSTLTIQRTQQEDSAVYLCASSLNYEQYFGPGTRLTVT.

A single count supports this clone. The genes are TRBV7-3 and TRBJ2-3; maybe TRBD2 (6 bases). The length of the CDR3 is 15 residues. CDR1 SGHTA and CDR2 FQGTGA come from the germline V gene. The V end was cut by 2 bases, the J end by 2 bases, with 11 bases between. For the CDR3, the DNA is TGTGCCAGCAGCTTAGCGGGCGGGACCACAGATACGCAGTATTTT. Amino acid sequence: CASSLAGGTTDTQYF.

This clone came up a few times. V is TRBV10-3 and J is TRBJ1-5; tentatively, D is TRBD1 (5 bases). From germline, CDR1 is ENHRY and CDR2 SYGVKD. CDR3 size: 15 residues. The V end was cut by 2 bases, the J end by 5 bases, with 13 bases between. This CDR3 reads CAISEGPSGDQPQHF. The DNA of the CDR3 is TGTGCCATCAGTGAGGGCCCTTCGGGGGATCAGCCCCAGCATTTT.